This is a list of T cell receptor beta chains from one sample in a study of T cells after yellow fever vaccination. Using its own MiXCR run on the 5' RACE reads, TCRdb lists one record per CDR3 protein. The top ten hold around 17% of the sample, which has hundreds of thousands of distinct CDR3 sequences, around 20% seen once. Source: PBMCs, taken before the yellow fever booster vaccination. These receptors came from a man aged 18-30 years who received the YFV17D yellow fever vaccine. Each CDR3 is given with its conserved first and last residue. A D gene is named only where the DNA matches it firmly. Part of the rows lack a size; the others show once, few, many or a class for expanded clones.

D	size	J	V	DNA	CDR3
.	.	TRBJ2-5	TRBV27	TGTGCCAGCGGCCCTCCGGGCTCCTGGGAGACCCAGTACTTC	CASGPPGSWETQYF
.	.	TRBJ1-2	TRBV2	TGTGCCAGCAGTGATCAGGGGCGAGGCGGCTACACCTTC	CASSDQGRGGYTF
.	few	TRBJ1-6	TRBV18	TGTGCCAGCTCACCCGCGAGTAATTCACCCCTCCACTTT	CASSPASNSPLHF
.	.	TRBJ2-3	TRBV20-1	TGCAGTGCTATTCCGACAGGGAGGCCAGATACGCAGTATTTT	CSAIPTGRPDTQYF
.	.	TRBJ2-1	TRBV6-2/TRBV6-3	TGTGCCAGCAGTTACTCGAAAGGGGCCAATGAGCAGTTCTTC	CASSYSKGANEQFF
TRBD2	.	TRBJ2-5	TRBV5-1	TGCGCCAGCAGCTTGGTTCTTTTAGCGGGAGGAGAGACCCAGTACTTC	CASSLVLLAGGETQYF
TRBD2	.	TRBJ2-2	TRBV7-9	TGTGCCAGCAGCTTGAAACTAGCGGGGGCCCGCTTCGCCGGGGAGCTGTTTTTT	CASSLKLAGARFAGELFF
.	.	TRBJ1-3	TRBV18	TGTGCCAGCTCACCAGGAGACGAGAGCTCTGGAAACACCATATATTTT	CASSPGDESSGNTIYF
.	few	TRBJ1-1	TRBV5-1	TGCGCCAGCAGCCCCGCAGTGGGAGCCAACACTGAAGCTTTCTTT	CASSPAVGANTEAFF
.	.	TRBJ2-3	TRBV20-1	TGCAGTGCTAGATGGGGGGGGCCTACAGATACGCAGTATTTT	CSARWGGPTDTQYF
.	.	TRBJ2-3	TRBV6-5	TGTGCCAGCAGTTACGCGGGACCGGCAGATACGCAGTATTTT	CASSYAGPADTQYF
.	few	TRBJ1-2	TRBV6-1	TGTGCCAGCAGTGCCTTGGGGCAGGGTTCCCTCTATGGCTACACCTTC	CASSALGQGSLYGYTF
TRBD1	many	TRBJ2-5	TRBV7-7	TGTGCCAGCAGTGCCCAGACAGGGGAAGGGACCCAGTACTTC	CASSAQTGEGTQYF
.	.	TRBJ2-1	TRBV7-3	TGTGCCAGCAGCCCCCGACTGGGGAACAATGAGCAGTTCTTC	CASSPRLGNNEQFF
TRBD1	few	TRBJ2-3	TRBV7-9	TGTGCCAGCAGCTCGGGACAGTTCACAGATACGCAGTATTTT	CASSSGQFTDTQYF
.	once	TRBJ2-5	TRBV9	TGTGCCAGCAGCGACTCTTCTAGGGGAGAGACCCAGTACTTC	CASSDSSRGETQYF
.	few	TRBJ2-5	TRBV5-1	TGCGCCAGCAGCCAGGACCCAGTTGGGCAAGAGACCCAGTACTTC	CASSQDPVGQETQYF
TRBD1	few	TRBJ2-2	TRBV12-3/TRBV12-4	TGTGCCAGCAGCCTGGGACAGGGCACGAACACCGGGGAGCTGTTTTTT	CASSLGQGTNTGELFF
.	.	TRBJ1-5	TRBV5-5	TGTGCCAGCAGCTTGGTATCGGGCTCCCGTAATCAGCCCCAGCATTTT	CASSLVSGSRNQPQHF
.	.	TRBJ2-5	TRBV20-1	TGCAGTGCTAGTAGCCCGGCGGAGGCCCAGTACTTC	CSASSPAEAQYF
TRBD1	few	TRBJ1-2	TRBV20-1	TGCAGTGCTTTCGACAGGGGCTATGGCTACACCTTC	CSAFDRGYGYTF
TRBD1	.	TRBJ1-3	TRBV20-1	TGCAGTGCTTCCTCCGGGACAGGGAGCACTGGAAACACCATATATTTT	CSASSGTGSTGNTIYF
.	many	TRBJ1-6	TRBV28	TGTGCCAGCAGCCCAGAGCCCGGGGGAGCTTCACCCCTCCACTTT	CASSPEPGGASPLHF
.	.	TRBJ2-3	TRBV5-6	TGTGCCAGCAGCAAAGGGGGAATCAGCACAGATACGCAGTATTTT	CASSKGGISTDTQYF